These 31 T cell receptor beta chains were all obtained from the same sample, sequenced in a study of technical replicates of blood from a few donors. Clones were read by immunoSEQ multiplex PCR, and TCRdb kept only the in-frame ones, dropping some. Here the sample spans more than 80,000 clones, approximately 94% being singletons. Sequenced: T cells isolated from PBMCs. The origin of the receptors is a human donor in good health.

The CDR3 DNA sequence: TGTGCCAGCATGGGGGGGCTAGCGGGAAGCAATGAGCAGTTCTTC. It yields the protein CASMGGLAGSNEQFF. The gene calls are TRBV27 and TRBJ2-1; 9 bases align to TRBD2. Per germline, CDR1 MNHEY and CDR2 SMNVEV (reference sequence). The CDR3 is 15 amino acids. V was pared by 7 bases and J by 6 bases, with 10 bases of the junction left unmatched.

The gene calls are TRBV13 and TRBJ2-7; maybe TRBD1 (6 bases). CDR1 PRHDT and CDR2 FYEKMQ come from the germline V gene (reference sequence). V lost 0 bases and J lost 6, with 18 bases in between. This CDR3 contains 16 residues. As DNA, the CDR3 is TGTGCCAGCAGCTTAGGCTTTCAGGGGTTTCCATCCGAGCAGTACTTC. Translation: CASSLGFQGFPSEQYF.

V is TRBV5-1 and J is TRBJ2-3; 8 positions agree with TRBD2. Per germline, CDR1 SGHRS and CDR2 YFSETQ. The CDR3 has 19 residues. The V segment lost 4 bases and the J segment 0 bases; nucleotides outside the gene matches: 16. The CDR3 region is CASSGSGGGLRSSTDTQYF. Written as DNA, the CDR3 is TGCGCCAGCAGCGGCTCCGGCGGGGGGCTCCGCTCTAGCACAGATACGCAGTATTTT.

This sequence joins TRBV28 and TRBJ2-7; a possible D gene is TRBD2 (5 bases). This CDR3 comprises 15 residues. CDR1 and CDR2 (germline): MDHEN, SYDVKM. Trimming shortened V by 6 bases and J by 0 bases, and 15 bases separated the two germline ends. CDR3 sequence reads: CASSTPQEASYEQYF. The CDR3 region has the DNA TGTGCCAGCAGCACGCCCCAGGAGGCCTCCTACGAGCAGTACTTC. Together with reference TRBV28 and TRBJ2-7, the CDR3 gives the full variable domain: DVKVTQSSRYLVKRTGEKVFLECVQDMDHENMFWYRQDPGLGLRLIYFSYDVKMKEKGDIPEGYSVSREKKERFSLILESASTNQTSMYLCASSTPQEASYEQYFGPGTRLTVT.

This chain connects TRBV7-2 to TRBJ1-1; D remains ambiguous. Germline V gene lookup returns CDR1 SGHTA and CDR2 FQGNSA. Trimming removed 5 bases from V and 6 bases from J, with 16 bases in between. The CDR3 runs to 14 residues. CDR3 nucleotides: TGTGCCAGCAGCCCAAATATTCGGGGTCCTGAAGCTTTCTTT. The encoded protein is CASSPNIRGPEAFF.

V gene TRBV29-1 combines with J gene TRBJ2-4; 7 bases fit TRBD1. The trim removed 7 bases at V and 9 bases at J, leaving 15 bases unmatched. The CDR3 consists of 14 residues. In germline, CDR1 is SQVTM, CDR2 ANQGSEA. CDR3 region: CSATPWDSLSIQYF. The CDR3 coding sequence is TGCAGCGCCACACCTTGGGACAGCCTGAGCATTCAGTACTTC.

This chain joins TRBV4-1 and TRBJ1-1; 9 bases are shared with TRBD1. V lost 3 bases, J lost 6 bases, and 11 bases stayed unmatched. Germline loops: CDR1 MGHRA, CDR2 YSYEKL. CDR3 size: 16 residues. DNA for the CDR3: TGCGCCAGCAGCCAGCTACCGGGACAGGGTCTTTCTGAAGCTTTCTTT. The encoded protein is CASSQLPGQGLSEAFF.

CDR3 DNA sequence: TGTGCCAGTAGTTACGACGGGGGGACATGGAGGCAGTATTTT. Protein sequence: CASSYDGGTWRQYF. This chain connects TRBV19 to TRBJ2-3; a possible D gene is TRBD2 (7 bases). The CDR3 is 14 residues long. Germline CDR1 LNHDA, CDR2 SQIVND (reference sequence). The V end lost 5 bases, the J end lost 11 bases, and 20 bases lay between the germline ends.

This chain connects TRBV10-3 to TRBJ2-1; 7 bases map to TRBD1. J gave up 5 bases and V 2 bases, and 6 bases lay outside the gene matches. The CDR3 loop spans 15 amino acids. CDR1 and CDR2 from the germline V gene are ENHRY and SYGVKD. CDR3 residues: CAISEIRGQNNEQFF. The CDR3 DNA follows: TGTGCCATCAGTGAGATTAGGGGACAGAACAATGAGCAGTTCTTC.

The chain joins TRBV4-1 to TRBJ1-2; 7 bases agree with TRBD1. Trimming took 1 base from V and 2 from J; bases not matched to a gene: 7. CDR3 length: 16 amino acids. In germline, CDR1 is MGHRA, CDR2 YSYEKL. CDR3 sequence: CASSQGTGASNYGYTF. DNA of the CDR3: TGCGCCAGCAGCCAAGGTACAGGGGCCAGCAACTATGGCTACACCTTC.

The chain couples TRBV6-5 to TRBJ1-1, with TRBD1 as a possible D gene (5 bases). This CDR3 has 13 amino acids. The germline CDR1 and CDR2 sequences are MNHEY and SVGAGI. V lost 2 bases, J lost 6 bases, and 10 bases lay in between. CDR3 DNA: TGTGCCAGCAGTTACGGGGCTCCTTCTGAAGCTTTCTTT. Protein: CASSYGAPSEAFF.

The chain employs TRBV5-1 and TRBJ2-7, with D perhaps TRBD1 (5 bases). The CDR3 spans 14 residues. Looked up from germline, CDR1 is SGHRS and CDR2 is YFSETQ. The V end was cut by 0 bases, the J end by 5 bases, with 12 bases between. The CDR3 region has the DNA TGCGCCAGCAGCTTGGGGTCAGGGTTCGACGAGCAGTACTTC. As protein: CASSLGSGFDEQYF. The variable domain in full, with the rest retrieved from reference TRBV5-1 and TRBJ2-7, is KAGVTQTPRYLIKTRGQQVTLSCSPISGHRSVSWYQQTPGQGLQFLFEYFSETQRNKGNFPGRFSGRQFSNSRSEMNVSTLELGDSALYLCASSLGSGFDEQYFGPGTRLTVT.

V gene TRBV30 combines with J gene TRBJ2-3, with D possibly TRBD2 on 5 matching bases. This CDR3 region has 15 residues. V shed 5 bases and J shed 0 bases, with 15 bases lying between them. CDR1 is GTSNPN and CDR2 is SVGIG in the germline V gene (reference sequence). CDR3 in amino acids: CAWAKGLLSTDTQYF. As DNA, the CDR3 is TGTGCCTGGGCTAAAGGACTGTTAAGCACAGATACGCAGTATTTT.

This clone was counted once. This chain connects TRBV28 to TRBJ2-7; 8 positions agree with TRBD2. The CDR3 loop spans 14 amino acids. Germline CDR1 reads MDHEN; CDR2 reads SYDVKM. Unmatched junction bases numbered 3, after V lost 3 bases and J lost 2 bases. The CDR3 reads CASSFSGTPYEQYF. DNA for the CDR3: TGTGCCAGCAGTTTTAGCGGGACTCCCTACGAGCAGTACTTC.

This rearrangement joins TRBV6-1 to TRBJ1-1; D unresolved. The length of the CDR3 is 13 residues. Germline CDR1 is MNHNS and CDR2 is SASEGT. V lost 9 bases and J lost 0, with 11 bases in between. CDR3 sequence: CASLGRVNTEAFF. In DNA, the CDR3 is TGTGCCAGTCTGGGGAGGGTGAACACTGAAGCTTTCTTT.

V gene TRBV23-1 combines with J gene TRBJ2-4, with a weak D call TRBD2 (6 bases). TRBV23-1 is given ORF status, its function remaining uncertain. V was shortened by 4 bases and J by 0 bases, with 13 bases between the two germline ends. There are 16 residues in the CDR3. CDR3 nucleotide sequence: TGCGCCAGCAGTCCCTACAGGAGGGTAGCCAAAAACATTCAGTACTTC. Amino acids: CASSPYRRVAKNIQYF.

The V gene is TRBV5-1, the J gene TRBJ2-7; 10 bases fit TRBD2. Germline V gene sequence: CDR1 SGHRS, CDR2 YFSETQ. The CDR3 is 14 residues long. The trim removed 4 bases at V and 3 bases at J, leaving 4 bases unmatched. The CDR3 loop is CASSPSGSFYEQYF. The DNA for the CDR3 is TGCGCCAGCAGCCCTAGCGGGAGTTTCTACGAGCAGTACTTC. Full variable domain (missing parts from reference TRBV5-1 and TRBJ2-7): KAGVTQTPRYLIKTRGQQVTLSCSPISGHRSVSWYQQTPGQGLQFLFEYFSETQRNKGNFPGRFSGRQFSNSRSEMNVSTLELGDSALYLCASSPSGSFYEQYFGPGTRLTVT.

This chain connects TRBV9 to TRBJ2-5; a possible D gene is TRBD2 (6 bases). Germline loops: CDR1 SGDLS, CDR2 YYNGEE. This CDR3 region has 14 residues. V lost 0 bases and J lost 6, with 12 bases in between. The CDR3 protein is CASSVDWGEKTQYF. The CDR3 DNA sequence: TGTGCCAGCAGCGTAGACTGGGGGGAAAAGACCCAGTACTTC.

CDR3 bases: TGTGCCAGCAGCGTAGTCCCACAGGCAGTTGAAGAGACCCAGTACTTC. It yields the protein CASSVVPQAVEETQYF. This chain links TRBV9 with TRBJ2-5; TRBD1 is a possible D gene (5 bases). The germline V and J ends were trimmed by 0 bases and 3 bases, with 15 bases remaining between them. Germline assignment: CDR1 SGDLS and CDR2 YYNGEE. The CDR3 loop spans 16 amino acids.

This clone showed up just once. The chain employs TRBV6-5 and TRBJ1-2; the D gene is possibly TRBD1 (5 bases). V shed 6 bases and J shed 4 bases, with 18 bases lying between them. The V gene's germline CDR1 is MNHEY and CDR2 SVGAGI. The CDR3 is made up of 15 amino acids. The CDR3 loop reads CASSRGRGEGYGYTF. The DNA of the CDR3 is TGTGCCAGCAGCCGAGGGAGGGGAGAGGGCTATGGCTACACCTTC.

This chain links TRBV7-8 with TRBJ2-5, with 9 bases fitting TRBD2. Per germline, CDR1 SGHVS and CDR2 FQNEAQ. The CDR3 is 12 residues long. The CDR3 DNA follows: TGTGCGGCGGGAGGGGGAAGGGAGACCCAGTACTTC. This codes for CAAGGGRETQYF. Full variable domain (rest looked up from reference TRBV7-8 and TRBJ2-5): GAGVSQSPRYKVAKRGQDVALRCDPISGHVSLFWYQQALGQGPEFLTYFQNEAQLDKSGLPSDRFFAERPEGSVSTLKIQRTQQEDSAVYLCAAGGGRETQYFGPGTRLLVL.

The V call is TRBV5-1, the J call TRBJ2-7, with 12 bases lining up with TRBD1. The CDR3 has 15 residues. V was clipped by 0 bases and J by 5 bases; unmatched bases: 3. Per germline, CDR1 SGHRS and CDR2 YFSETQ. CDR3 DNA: TGCGCCAGCAGCTTGGCGGGACAGGGGGCCCACGAGCAGTACTTC. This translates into CASSLAGQGAHEQYF.

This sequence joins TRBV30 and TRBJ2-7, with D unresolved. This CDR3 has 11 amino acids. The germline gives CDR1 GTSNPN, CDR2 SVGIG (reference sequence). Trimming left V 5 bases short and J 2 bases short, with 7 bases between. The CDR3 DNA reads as TGTGCCTGGCGTACAGCCTACGAGCAGTACTTC. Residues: CAWRTAYEQYF.

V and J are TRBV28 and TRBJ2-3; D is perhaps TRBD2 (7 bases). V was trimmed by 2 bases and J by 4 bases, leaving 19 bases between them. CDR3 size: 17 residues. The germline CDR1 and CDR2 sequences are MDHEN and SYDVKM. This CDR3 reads CASSLPLRGAGADTQYF. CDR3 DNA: TGTGCCAGCAGTTTACCCTTACGGGGGGCGGGAGCAGATACGCAGTATTTT.

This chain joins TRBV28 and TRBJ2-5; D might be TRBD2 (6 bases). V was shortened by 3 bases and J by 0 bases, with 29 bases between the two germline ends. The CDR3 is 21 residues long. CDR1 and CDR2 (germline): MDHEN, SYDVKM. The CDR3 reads CASSFPLFASAKEGYQETQYF. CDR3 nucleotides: TGTGCCAGCAGTTTTCCTCTTTTCGCTAGCGCCAAAGAGGGGTACCAAGAGACCCAGTACTTC.

CDR3 protein: CASSPSAGTGSDTQYF. DNA of the CDR3: TGCGCCAGCAGCCCATCCGCCGGGACAGGTTCAGATACGCAGTATTTT. The chain couples TRBV5-1 to TRBJ2-3; 8 nucleotides line up with TRBD1. The CDR3 has 16 amino acids. V shed 4 bases, J shed 4 bases, and the junction held 11 bases outside the gene matches. Germline assignment: CDR1 SGHRS and CDR2 YFSETQ.

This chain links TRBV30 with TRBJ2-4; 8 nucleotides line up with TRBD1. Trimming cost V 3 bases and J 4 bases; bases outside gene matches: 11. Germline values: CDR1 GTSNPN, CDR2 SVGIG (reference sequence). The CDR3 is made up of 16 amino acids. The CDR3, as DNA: TGTGCCTGGAGCCGAGGACAGGGTTTTTTGAAAAACATTCAGTACTTC. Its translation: CAWSRGQGFLKNIQYF.

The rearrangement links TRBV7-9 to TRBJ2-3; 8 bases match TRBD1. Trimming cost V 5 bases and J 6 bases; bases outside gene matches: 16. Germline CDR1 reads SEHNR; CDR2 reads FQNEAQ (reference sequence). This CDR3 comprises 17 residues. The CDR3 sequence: CASSRRGGRGRGDTQYF. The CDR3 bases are TGTGCCAGCAGCCGCCGGGGCGGCAGGGGGCGCGGGGATACGCAGTATTTT.

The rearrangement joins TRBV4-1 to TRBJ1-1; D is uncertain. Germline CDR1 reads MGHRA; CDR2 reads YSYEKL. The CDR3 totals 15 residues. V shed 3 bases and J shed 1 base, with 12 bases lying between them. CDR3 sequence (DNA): TGCGCCAGCAGCCACGAGAGTGGGAGGAACACTGAAGCTTTCTTT. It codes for CASSHESGRNTEAFF.

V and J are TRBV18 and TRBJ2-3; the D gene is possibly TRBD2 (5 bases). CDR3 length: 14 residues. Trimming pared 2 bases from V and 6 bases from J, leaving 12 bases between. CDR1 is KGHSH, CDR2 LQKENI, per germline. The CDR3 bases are TGTGCCAGCTCACCAGGAGGTATTGCGGATACGCAGTATTTT. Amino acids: CASSPGGIADTQYF.

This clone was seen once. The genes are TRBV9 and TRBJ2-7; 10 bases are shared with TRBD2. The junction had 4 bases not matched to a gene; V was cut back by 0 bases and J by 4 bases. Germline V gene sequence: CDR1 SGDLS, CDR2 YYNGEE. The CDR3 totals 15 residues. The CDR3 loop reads CASSVGATSGYEQYF. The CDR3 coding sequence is TGTGCCAGCAGCGTAGGGGCGACTAGCGGGTACGAGCAGTACTTC.